Listed below are T cell receptor beta chains from one sample, sequenced in a study of blood T cell repertoires in COVID-19. The protocol was immunoSEQ multiplex PCR, while the TCRdb copy is restricted to in-frame clones and leaves out a portion. The sample has 25,000 to 35,000 clones; roughly 88% are singletons. Material: peripheral blood. These receptors all come from a human donor in a cohort sampled during active COVID-19. The CDR3 runs from the conserved cysteine through the conserved F or W. The D gene is left open where the match is weak.

cdr3_nt cdr3_aa j_call d_call v_call
TGTGCCAGCAGCTTAGCTAGCATCCAGTCCTACAATGAGCAGTTCTTC CASSLASIQSYNEQFF TRBJ2-1 NA TRBV7-9
TGTGCCAGCAGTAGACGGACAGGGGAAGGGAATTCACCCCTCCACTTT CASSRRTGEGNSPLHF TRBJ1-6 TRBD1 TRBV2
TGTGCCAGCAGCCGAGGTTCCTACGAGCAGTACTTC CASSRGSYEQYF TRBJ2-7 NA TRBV14
TGTGCCACCAGCAGAGATCACAGGGGGCGAGGAGAAAAACTGTTTTTT CATSRDHRGRGEKLFF TRBJ1-4 TRBD1 TRBV15
TGTGCCAGCAGCTCGGTAGCGGGGGGGTTCCAAGAGACCCAGTACTTC CASSSVAGGFQETQYF TRBJ2-5 TRBD2 TRBV13
TGTGCCAGTACCCGGGACTTGGGTCAATCCCCCATATTTGAAGAGACCCAGTACTTC CASTRDLGQSPIFEETQYF TRBJ2-5 NA TRBV19
TGTGCCACCAGCAGGGACAGGTCCCCTCGGATGAGCAATCAGCCCCAGCATTTT CATSRDRSPRMSNQPQHF TRBJ1-5 TRBD1 TRBV15
TGTGCCAGCAGATCCAACAGGGGGCCGGGAGAAAAACTGTTTTTT CASRSNRGPGEKLFF TRBJ1-4 TRBD1 TRBV28
TGTGCCAGCAGCCAAGGACAGGGAGGATTGACCTATGGCTACACCTTC CASSQGQGGLTYGYTF TRBJ1-2 TRBD1 TRBV3-1/TRBV3-2
TGCGCCAGCAGCCGACAGGGGGACACTGAAGCTTTCTTT CASSRQGDTEAFF TRBJ1-1 TRBD1 TRBV5-1